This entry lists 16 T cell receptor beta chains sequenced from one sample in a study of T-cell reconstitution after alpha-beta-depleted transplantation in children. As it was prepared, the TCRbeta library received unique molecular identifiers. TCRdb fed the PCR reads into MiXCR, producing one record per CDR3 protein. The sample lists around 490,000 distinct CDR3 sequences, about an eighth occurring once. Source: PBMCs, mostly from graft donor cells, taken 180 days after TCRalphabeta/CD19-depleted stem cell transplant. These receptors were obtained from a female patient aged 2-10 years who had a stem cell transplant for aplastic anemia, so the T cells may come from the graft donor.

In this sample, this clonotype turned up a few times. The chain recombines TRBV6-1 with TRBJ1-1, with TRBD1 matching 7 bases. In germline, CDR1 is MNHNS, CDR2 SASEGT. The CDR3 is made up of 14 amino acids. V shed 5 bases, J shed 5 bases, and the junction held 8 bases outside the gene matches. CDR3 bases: TGTGCCAGCAGTCGACAGGGCGGGTCAACTGAAGCTTTCTTT. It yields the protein CASSRQGGSTEAFF.

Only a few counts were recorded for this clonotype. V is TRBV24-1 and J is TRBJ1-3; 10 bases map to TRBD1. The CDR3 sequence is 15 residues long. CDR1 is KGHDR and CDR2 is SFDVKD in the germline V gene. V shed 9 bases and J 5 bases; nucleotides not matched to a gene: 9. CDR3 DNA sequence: TGTGCCACCTCGGAGGAGACAGGGGGCAGAAACACCATATATTTT. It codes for CATSEETGGRNTIYF.

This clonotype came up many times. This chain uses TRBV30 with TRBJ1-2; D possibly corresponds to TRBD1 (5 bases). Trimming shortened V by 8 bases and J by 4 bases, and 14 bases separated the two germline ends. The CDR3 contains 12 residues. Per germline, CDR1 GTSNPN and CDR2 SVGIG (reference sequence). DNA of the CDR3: TGTGCCAGCCCGGGACGGCGCTATGGCTACACCTTC. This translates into CASPGRRYGYTF.

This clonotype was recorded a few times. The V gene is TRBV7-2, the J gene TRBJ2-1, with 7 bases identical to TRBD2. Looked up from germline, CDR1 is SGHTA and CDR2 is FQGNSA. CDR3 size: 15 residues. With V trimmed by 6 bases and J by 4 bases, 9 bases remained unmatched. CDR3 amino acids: CASSMSGVGYNEQFF. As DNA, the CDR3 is TGTGCCAGCAGTATGAGCGGGGTGGGGTACAATGAGCAGTTCTTC. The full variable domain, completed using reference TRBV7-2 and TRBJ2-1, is GAGVSQSPSNKVTEKGKDVELRCDPISGHTALYWYRQSLGQGLEFLIYFQGNSAPDKSGLPSDRFSAERTGGSVSTLTIQRTQQEDSAVYLCASSMSGVGYNEQFFGPGTRLTVL.

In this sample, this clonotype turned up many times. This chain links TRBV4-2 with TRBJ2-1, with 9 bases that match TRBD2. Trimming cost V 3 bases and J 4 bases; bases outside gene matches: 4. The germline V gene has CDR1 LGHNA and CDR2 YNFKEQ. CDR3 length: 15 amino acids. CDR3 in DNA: TGTGCCAGCAGCCAGAGGACTAGCGATTACAATGAGCAGTTCTTC. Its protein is CASSQRTSDYNEQFF.

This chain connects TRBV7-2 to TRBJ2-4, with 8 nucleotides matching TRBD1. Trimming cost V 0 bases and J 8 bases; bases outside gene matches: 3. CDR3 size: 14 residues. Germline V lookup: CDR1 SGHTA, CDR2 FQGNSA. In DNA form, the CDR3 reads TGTGCCAGCAGCTTAGCCAGGGGGCAGGACATTCAGTACTTC. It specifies CASSLARGQDIQYF.

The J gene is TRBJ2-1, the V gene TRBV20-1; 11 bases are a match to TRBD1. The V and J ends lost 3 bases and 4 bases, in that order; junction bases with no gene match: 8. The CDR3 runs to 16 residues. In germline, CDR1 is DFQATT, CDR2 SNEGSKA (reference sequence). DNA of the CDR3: TGCAGTGCTAGGAGGGTCGGACAGGGGGCGTACAATGAGCAGTTCTTC. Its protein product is CSARRVGQGAYNEQFF.

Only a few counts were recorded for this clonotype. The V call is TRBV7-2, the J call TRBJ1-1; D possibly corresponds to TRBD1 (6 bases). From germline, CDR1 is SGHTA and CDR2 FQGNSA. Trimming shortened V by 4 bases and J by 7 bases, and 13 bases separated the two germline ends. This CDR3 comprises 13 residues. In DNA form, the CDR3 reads TGTGCCAGCAGCTATATTAGGGGGTTTGAAGCTTTCTTT. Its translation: CASSYIRGFEAFF.

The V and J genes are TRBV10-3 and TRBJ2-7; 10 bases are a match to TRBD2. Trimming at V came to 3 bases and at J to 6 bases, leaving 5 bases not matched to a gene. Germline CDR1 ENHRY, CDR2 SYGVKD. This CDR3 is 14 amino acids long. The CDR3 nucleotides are TGTGCCATCAGTGAAAGCGGGAGGGCGAGCGAGCAGTACGTC. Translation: CAISESGRASEQYV.

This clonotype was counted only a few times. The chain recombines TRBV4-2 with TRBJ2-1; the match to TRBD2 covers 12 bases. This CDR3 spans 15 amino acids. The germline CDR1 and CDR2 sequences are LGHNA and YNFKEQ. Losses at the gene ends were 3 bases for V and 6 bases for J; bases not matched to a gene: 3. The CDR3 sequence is CASSQGLAGPNEQFF. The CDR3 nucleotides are TGTGCCAGCAGCCAGGGACTAGCGGGCCCCAATGAGCAGTTCTTC.

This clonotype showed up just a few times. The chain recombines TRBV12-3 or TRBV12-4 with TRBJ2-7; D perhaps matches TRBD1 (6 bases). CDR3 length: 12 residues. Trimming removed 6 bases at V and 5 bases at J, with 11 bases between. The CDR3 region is CASSSPGDEQYV. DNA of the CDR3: TGTGCCAGCAGCTCCCCAGGGGACGAGCAGTACGTC.

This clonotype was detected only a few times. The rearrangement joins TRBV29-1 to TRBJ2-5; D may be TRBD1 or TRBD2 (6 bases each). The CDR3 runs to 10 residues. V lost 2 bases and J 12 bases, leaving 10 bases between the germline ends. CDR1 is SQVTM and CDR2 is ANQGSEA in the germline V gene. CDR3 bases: TGCAGCGTTGAACAGGGGAGGAAGTACTTC. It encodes CSVEQGRKYF.

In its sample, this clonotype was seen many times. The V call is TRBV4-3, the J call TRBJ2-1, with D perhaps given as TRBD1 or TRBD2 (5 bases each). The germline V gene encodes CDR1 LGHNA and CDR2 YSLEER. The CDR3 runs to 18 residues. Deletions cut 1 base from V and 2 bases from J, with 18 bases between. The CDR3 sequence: CASSQGPQTSGPYNEQFF. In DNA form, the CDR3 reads TGCGCCAGCAGCCAAGGACCCCAAACCTCGGGGCCCTACAATGAGCAGTTCTTC.

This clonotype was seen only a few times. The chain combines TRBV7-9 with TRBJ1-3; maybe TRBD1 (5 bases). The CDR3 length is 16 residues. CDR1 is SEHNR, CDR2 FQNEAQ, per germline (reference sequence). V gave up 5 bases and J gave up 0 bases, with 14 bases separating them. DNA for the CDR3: TGTGCCAGCAGCCCCCCAGGGCAGAGCTCTGGAAACACCATATATTTT. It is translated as CASSPPGQSSGNTIYF. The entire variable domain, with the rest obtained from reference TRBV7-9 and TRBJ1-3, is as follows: DTGVSQNPRHKITKRGQNVTFRCDPISEHNRLYWYRQTLGQGPEFLTYFQNEAQLEKSRLLSDRFSAERPKGSFSTLEIQRTEQGDSAMYLCASSPPGQSSGNTIYFGEGSWLTVV.

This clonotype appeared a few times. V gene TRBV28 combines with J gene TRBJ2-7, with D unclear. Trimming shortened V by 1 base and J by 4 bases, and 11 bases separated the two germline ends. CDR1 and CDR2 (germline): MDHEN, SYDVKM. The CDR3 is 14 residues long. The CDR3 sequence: CASSLLTVSYEQYF. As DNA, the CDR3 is TGTGCCAGCAGTTTATTGACTGTATCTTACGAGCAGTACTTC.

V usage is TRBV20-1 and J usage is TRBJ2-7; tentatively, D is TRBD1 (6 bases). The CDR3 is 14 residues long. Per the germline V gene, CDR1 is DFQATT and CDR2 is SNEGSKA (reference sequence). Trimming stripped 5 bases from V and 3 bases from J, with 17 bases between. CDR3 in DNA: TGCAGTGCTCTAAGACAGGAAACCTTCTACGAGCAGTACTTC. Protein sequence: CSALRQETFYEQYF.